This entry is about one TCR beta chain. Its antigen remains unidentified. The CDR3 contains 14 residues. Germline loops: CDR1 GTSNPN, CDR2 SVGIG (reference sequence). The ends lost 6 bases at V and 0 bases at J; junction bases unmatched: 8. The naive CD8 fraction comprised CD45RO-negative cells positively selected for CCR7 and excluded terminally differentiated effector memory CD45RA+ cells. Profiling relied on immunoSEQ multiplex PCR, and the TCRdb table lists in-frame clones only, not all of them. The sample consists of approximately 2,200,000 clones, 93% of them appearing once. This entry is derived from a study of shared clonotypes between healthy human individuals. General study points: Generation probabilities of non-shared clonotypes were lower (relative to those shared by all four donors).

The clonotype comes from a man between 18 and 35 years old in good health. Some clones in this sample may be carry-over from other donors' samples. Input material: naive CD8+ T cells from PBMCs. This sequence joins TRBV30 and TRBJ2-7; TRBD1 agrees at 7 bases. The CDR3 spells CACTSDRSSYEQYF. CDR3 coding DNA: TGTGCCTGTACCTCGGACAGGAGCTCCTACGAGCAGTACTTC.